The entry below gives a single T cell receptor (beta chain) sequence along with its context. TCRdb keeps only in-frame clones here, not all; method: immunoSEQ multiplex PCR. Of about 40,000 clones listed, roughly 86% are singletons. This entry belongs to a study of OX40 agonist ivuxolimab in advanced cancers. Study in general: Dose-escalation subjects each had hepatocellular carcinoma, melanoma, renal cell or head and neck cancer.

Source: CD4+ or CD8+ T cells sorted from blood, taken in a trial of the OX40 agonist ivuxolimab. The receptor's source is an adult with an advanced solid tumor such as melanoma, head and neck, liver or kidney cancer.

CDR3 amino acids: CASRPGQGAYEQYF. The CDR3 bases are TGTGCCAGCAGGCCGGGACAGGGGGCTTACGAGCAGTACTTC. The chain employs TRBV2 and TRBJ2-7; 12 bases match TRBD1. V trimming: 6 bases; J trimming: 4 bases; junction bases outside the gene matches: 4. The germline V gene encodes CDR1 SNHLY and CDR2 FYNNEI. The CDR3 covers 14 residues. Full variable domain (missing parts from reference TRBV2 and TRBJ2-7): EPEVTQTPSHQVTQMGQEVILRCVPISNHLYFYWYRQILGQKVEFLVSFYNNEISEKSEIFDDQFSVERPDGSNFTLKIRSTKLEDSAMYFCASRPGQGAYEQYFGPGTRLTVT.